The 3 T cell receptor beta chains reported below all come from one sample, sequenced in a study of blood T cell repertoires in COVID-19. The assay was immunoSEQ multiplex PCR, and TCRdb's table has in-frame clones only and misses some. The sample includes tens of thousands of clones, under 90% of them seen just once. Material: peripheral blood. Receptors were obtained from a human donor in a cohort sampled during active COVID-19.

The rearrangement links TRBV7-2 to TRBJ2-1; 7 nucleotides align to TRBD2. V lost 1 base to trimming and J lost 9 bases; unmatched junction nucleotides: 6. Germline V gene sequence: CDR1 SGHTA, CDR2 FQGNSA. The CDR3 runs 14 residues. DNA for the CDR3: TGTGCCAGCAGCTTAGAGCGGGAAGGAGGTGAGCAGTTCTTC. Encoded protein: CASSLEREGGEQFF.

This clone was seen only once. The CDR3 loop reads CASSSRTGQGGELFF. CDR3 nucleotides: TGTGCCAGCAGCTCTCGAACCGGACAAGGCGGGGAGCTGTTTTTT. The rearrangement joins TRBV11-3 to TRBJ2-2; TRBD1 is a possible D gene (5 bases). Germline V gives CDR1 SGHNT, CDR2 YENEEA. This CDR3 is built from 15 residues. Trimming cost V 4 bases and J 7 bases, with 16 bases left between them. The variable domain in full, with the rest retrieved from reference TRBV11-3 and TRBJ2-2, is EAGVVQSPRYKIIEKKQPVAFWCNPISGHNTLYWYLQNLGQGPELLIRYENEEAVDDSQLPKDRFSAERLKGVDSTLKIQPAELGDSAVYLCASSSRTGQGGELFFGEGSRLTVL.

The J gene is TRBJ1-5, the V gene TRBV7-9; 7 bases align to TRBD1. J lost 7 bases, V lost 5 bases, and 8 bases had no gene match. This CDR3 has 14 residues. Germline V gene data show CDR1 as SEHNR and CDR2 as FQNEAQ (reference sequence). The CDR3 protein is CASSPEDRSQPQHF. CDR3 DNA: TGTGCCAGCAGCCCGGAGGACAGGTCCCAGCCCCAGCATTTT.